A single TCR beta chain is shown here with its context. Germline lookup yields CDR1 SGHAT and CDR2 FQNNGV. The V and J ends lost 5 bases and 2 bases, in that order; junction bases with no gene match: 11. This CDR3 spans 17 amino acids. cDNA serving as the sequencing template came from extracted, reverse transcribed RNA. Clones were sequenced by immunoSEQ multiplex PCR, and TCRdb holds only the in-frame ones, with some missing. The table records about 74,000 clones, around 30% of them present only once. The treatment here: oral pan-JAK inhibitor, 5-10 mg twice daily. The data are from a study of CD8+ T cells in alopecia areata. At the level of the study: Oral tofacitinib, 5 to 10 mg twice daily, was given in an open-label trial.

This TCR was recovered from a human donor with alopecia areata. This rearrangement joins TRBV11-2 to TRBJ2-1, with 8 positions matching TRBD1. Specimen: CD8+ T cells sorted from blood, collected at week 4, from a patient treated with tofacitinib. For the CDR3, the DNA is TGTGCCAGCAGCCATCCACTAACAGGGGGTACCTACAATGAGCAGTTCTTC. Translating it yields CASSHPLTGGTYNEQFF.